These 17 T cell receptor beta chains originate from one sample sequenced in a study of cytomegalovirus exposure and HLA in healthy donors. Produced via immunoSEQ multiplex PCR; TCRdb's table is partial and in-frame only. The sample lists 70,000 or so clones, less than 95% occurring once. Material for sequencing was PBMCs. The receptor source for this set is a woman in her late teens or twenties in good health and CMV-seropositive.

The rearrangement links TRBV4-1 to TRBJ2-4; 14 nucleotides agree with TRBD2. This CDR3 region has 17 residues. CDR1 MGHRA and CDR2 YSYEKL come from the germline V gene. V lost 0 bases to trimming and J lost 8 bases; unmatched junction nucleotides: 6. Here the CDR3 reads CASSQEYGTSGSYIQYF. The CDR3 nucleotides are TGCGCCAGCAGCCAAGAGTATGGGACTAGCGGGAGTTACATTCAGTACTTC.

This rearrangement joins TRBV5-1 to TRBJ1-2; 7 bases match TRBD1. V trimming: 2 bases; J trimming: 8 bases; junction bases outside the gene matches: 6. CDR3 length: 13 amino acids. The germline CDR1 and CDR2 sequences are SGHRS and YFSETQ. The CDR3 protein is CASSFGQGGGYTF. CDR3 sequence (DNA): TGCGCCAGCAGCTTCGGCCAGGGGGGAGGCTACACCTTC.

This chain connects TRBV5-6 to TRBJ2-5; 16 bases align to TRBD2. The trim removed 4 bases at V and 0 bases at J, leaving 9 bases unmatched. This CDR3 contains 19 residues. Germline V CDR1 and CDR2: SGHDT, YYEEEE. The CDR3 spells CASSAGTSGGAGYQETQYF. The CDR3 nucleotides are TGTGCCAGCAGCGCTGGGACTAGCGGGGGGGCCGGGTACCAAGAGACCCAGTACTTC.

This chain links TRBV6-5 with TRBJ2-2; D call uncertain. The CDR3 extends over 13 amino acids. V dropped 5 bases and J dropped 4 bases, with 8 bases sitting between them. The germline CDR1 and CDR2 sequences are MNHEY and SVGAGI. The CDR3 DNA sequence: TGTGCCAGCAGTGTCCCGGTCACCGGGGAGCTGTTTTTT. As protein: CASSVPVTGELFF.

The rearrangement uses TRBV12-5 and TRBJ2-3, with D maybe TRBD2 (7 bases). The CDR3 has 14 amino acids. The V and J ends lost 4 bases and 4 bases respectively, with 12 bases between them. Per germline, CDR1 LGHNT and CDR2 FRNRAP. CDR3 bases: TGTGCTAGTGGTTCGGGGGGCAGCGCAGATACGCAGTATTTT. Translated: CASGSGGSADTQYF.

The V gene is TRBV6-1, the J gene TRBJ2-7; 9 nucleotides match TRBD1. CDR1 is MNHNS, CDR2 SASEGT, per germline. Trimming at V came to 8 bases and at J to 3 bases, leaving 8 bases not matched to a gene. This CDR3 is 14 amino acids long. DNA for the CDR3: TGTGCCAGCGCGGGACAGGGTTTTATCTACGAGCAGTACTTC. It is translated as CASAGQGFIYEQYF.

The table lists this clone with a count of one. The chain joins TRBV19 to TRBJ2-7, with 8 bases aligning to TRBD1. CDR1 is LNHDA and CDR2 is SQIVND in the germline V gene (reference sequence). The V and J ends lost 5 bases and 0 bases, in that order; junction bases with no gene match: 9. This CDR3 region has 16 residues. CDR3 sequence reads: CASSPGGLTSSYEQYF. DNA of the CDR3: TGTGCCAGTAGTCCAGGGGGCTTAACCAGCTCCTACGAGCAGTACTTC.

This chain connects TRBV19 to TRBJ2-3; 10 nucleotides agree with TRBD2. This CDR3 spans 15 amino acids. After removal of 7 bases from V and 3 bases from J, the junction contained 7 bases not matched to a gene. Germline V CDR1 and CDR2: LNHDA, SQIVND (reference sequence). CDR3 sequence: CASTRGTSVTDTQYF. CDR3 bases: TGTGCCAGTACCCGCGGGACTAGCGTGACAGATACGCAGTATTTT.

The V gene is TRBV7-2, the J gene TRBJ1-1; TRBD1 matches at 8 bases. V lost 5 bases, J lost 1 base, and 9 bases stayed unmatched. The V gene's germline CDR1 is SGHTA and CDR2 FQGNSA. CDR3 size: 16 residues. CDR3 residues: CASSLDPGTGNTEAFF. The CDR3 nucleotides read TGTGCCAGCAGCCTAGACCCCGGGACAGGGAACACTGAAGCTTTCTTT.

This clone was seen only once. The V call is TRBV30, the J call TRBJ2-3, with D perhaps matching TRBD2 (5 bases). Per germline, CDR1 GTSNPN and CDR2 SVGIG (reference sequence). V was shortened by 3 bases and J by 4 bases, with 11 bases between the two germline ends. The CDR3 is made up of 13 amino acids. For the CDR3, the DNA is TGTGCCTGGAGCGGACTGGGCGCAGATACGCAGTATTTT. Its protein is CAWSGLGADTQYF.

J is TRBJ1-2 and V is TRBV6-4, with 9 bases lining up with TRBD1. The CDR3 consists of 11 residues. J was trimmed by 4 bases and V by 11 bases; bases with no gene match: 2. Germline CDR1 is MRHNA and CDR2 is SNTAGT. CDR3 sequence (DNA): TGTGCCCACAGGGGGCCCTATGGCTACACCTTC. Translated, it gives CAHRGPYGYTF.

The chain couples TRBV5-4 to TRBJ2-3, with D possibly matching TRBD2 (6 bases). The germline V gene encodes CDR1 SGHNT and CDR2 YYREEE (reference sequence). Deletions cut 1 base from V and 1 base from J, with 10 bases between. The CDR3 loop spans 15 amino acids. CDR3 protein: CASSLIGGGTDTQYF. CDR3 coding DNA: TGTGCCAGCAGCTTGATCGGCGGGGGCACAGATACGCAGTATTTT. The full variable domain, completed using reference TRBV5-4 and TRBJ2-3, is ETGVTQSPTHLIKTRGQQVTLRCSSQSGHNTVSWYQQALGQGPQFIFQYYREEENGRGNFPPRFSGLQFPNYSSELNVNALELDDSALYLCASSLIGGGTDTQYFGPGTRLTVL.

This chain connects TRBV11-2 to TRBJ1-3; no reliable D call. V was clipped by 5 bases and J by 2 bases, with 13 bases between them. Looked up from germline, CDR1 is SGHAT and CDR2 is FQNNGV. The CDR3 spans 15 residues. Here the CDR3 reads CASSRGWGAGNTIYF. CDR3 in DNA: TGTGCCAGCAGCCGCGGATGGGGAGCTGGAAACACCATATATTTT.

This chain uses TRBV5-1 with TRBJ2-5, with D perhaps matching TRBD1 (5 bases). The CDR3 length is 14 residues. Germline CDR1 and CDR2: SGHRS and YFSETQ. V lost 7 bases and J 2 bases, leaving 15 bases between the germline ends. The chain's CDR3 is CASSRMGRQETQYF. The CDR3 DNA reads TGCGCCAGCTCGCGTATGGGGCGACAAGAGACCCAGTACTTC.

This clone was found a few times. The V and J genes are TRBV10-1 and TRBJ2-3; TRBD2 matches 10 bases. CDR1 is WNHNN, CDR2 SYGVQD, per germline (reference sequence). The V segment lost 5 bases and the J segment 6 bases; nucleotides outside the gene matches: 5. The CDR3 contains 14 residues. CDR3 sequence: CASSSGRALDTQYF. DNA of the CDR3: TGCGCCAGCAGTAGCGGGAGGGCCTTGGATACGCAGTATTTT.

The V and J genes are TRBV4-1 and TRBJ1-5, with 10 bases aligning to TRBD1. J was trimmed by 7 bases and V by 1 base; bases with no gene match: 7. CDR3 length: 16 amino acids. In germline, CDR1 is MGHRA, CDR2 YSYEKL. Here the CDR3 DNA reads TGCGCCAGCAGCCAAGCCGTCGACAGGGGGCAGCAGCCCCAGCATTTT. Protein: CASSQAVDRGQQPQHF.

V usage is TRBV2 and J usage is TRBJ1-2; maybe TRBD1 (6 bases). Looked up from germline, CDR1 is SNHLY and CDR2 is FYNNEI. The CDR3 contains 18 residues. Deletions cut 2 bases from V and 2 bases from J, with 21 bases between. CDR3 loop: CASSESSLGAPSNYGYTF. The CDR3 DNA reads as TGTGCCAGCAGTGAATCCTCCCTGGGGGCCCCATCGAACTATGGCTACACCTTC.